A selection of T cell receptor beta chains follows, all from one sample in a study of blood T cell repertoires in COVID-19. TCRdb keeps only in-frame clones here, not all; method: immunoSEQ multiplex PCR. The sample holds under 200,000 clones; about 85% are singletons and the top ten take 4.5% to 5%. Sample: peripheral blood. Receptors originate from a woman older than 75 with acute or convalescent COVID-19. Both conserved end residues are part of each CDR3. The order of the fields is J gene, CDR3 length, D gene, V gene, clone size, CDR3 protein, CDR3 DNA. A D gene is named only where the DNA matches it firmly. Expanded clones are given a class, and other clones once, few, many or no size at all.

J gene: TRBJ2-2; CDR3 length: 13; D gene: .; V gene: TRBV4-3; clone size: .; CDR3 protein: CASSQARVGELFF; CDR3 DNA: TGCGCCAGCAGCCAAGCTCGGGTCGGGGAGCTGTTTTTT
J gene: TRBJ1-2; CDR3 length: 13; D gene: .; V gene: TRBV3-1/TRBV3-2; clone size: .; CDR3 protein: CASSHLGSSGYTF; CDR3 DNA: TGTGCCAGCAGCCACCTAGGGAGTAGTGGCTACACCTTC
J gene: TRBJ2-1; CDR3 length: 15; D gene: TRBD2; V gene: TRBV10-2; clone size: .; CDR3 protein: CASSELRGREDEQFF; CDR3 DNA: TGCGCCAGCAGTGAGCTGCGCGGGAGAGAGGATGAGCAGTTCTTC
J gene: TRBJ1-1; CDR3 length: 14; D gene: .; V gene: TRBV5-1; clone size: .; CDR3 protein: CASSSIPGDTEAFF; CDR3 DNA: TGCGCCAGCAGCTCCATTCCAGGGGACACTGAAGCTTTCTTT
J gene: TRBJ2-3; CDR3 length: 16; D gene: TRBD2; V gene: TRBV7-9; clone size: .; CDR3 protein: CASSLAQAGRSDTQYF; CDR3 DNA: TGTGCCAGCAGCTTAGCGCAAGCGGGGAGATCAGATACGCAGTATTTT
J gene: TRBJ1-3; CDR3 length: 16; D gene: .; V gene: TRBV5-1; clone size: .; CDR3 protein: CASSLAREGTGNTIYF; CDR3 DNA: TGCGCCAGCAGCTTGGCCAGGGAGGGAACTGGAAACACCATATATTTT
J gene: TRBJ2-3; CDR3 length: 16; D gene: TRBD2; V gene: TRBV2; clone size: .; CDR3 protein: CASRGIAGGGTDTQYF; CDR3 DNA: TGTGCCAGCCGAGGTATAGCGGGGGGGGGCACAGATACGCAGTATTTT
J gene: TRBJ2-5; CDR3 length: 13; D gene: .; V gene: TRBV7-2; clone size: .; CDR3 protein: CASSPGSQETQYF; CDR3 DNA: TGTGCCAGCAGCCCCGGTAGTCAAGAGACCCAGTACTTC
J gene: TRBJ2-7; CDR3 length: 15; D gene: .; V gene: TRBV7-6; clone size: .; CDR3 protein: CASSLQPTSNYEQYF; CDR3 DNA: TGTGCCAGCAGCTTACAGCCAACTAGCAACTACGAGCAGTACTTC
J gene: TRBJ2-7; CDR3 length: 12; D gene: TRBD2; V gene: TRBV14; clone size: once; CDR3 protein: CASRAGFYEQYF; CDR3 DNA: TGTGCCAGCAGAGCGGGGTTTTACGAGCAGTACTTC
J gene: TRBJ2-2; CDR3 length: 15; D gene: .; V gene: TRBV2; clone size: .; CDR3 protein: CASNVVTANTGELFF; CDR3 DNA: TGTGCCAGCAATGTGGTTACAGCGAACACCGGGGAGCTGTTTTTT
J gene: TRBJ1-2; CDR3 length: 14; D gene: TRBD1; V gene: TRBV29-1; clone size: .; CDR3 protein: CSVEVPRTGYGYTF; CDR3 DNA: TGCAGCGTTGAAGTGCCGAGGACAGGGTATGGCTACACCTTC
J gene: TRBJ2-7; CDR3 length: 12; D gene: .; V gene: TRBV2; clone size: .; CDR3 protein: CASRSLATEQYF; CDR3 DNA: TGTGCCAGCAGATCCCTAGCGACCGAGCAGTACTTC
J gene: TRBJ2-7; CDR3 length: 14; D gene: .; V gene: TRBV19; clone size: .; CDR3 protein: CAACGHPCLYEQYF; CDR3 DNA: TGTGCCGCGTGTGGACACCCCTGTCTCTACGAGCAGTACTTC
J gene: TRBJ1-1; CDR3 length: 15; D gene: TRBD1; V gene: TRBV7-9; clone size: .; CDR3 protein: CASSPGTGDNTEAFF; CDR3 DNA: TGTGCCAGCAGCCCCGGGACAGGGGATAACACTGAAGCTTTCTTT
J gene: TRBJ1-3; CDR3 length: 17; D gene: .; V gene: TRBV19; clone size: .; CDR3 protein: CASTVRTELSSGNTIYF; CDR3 DNA: TGTGCCAGTACCGTGCGGACAGAACTAAGCTCTGGAAACACCATATATTTT
J gene: TRBJ1-2; CDR3 length: 11; D gene: .; V gene: TRBV6-5; clone size: .; CDR3 protein: CATSLARGYTF; CDR3 DNA: TGTGCCACGTCCCTGGCGAGGGGCTACACCTTC
J gene: TRBJ2-7; CDR3 length: 14; D gene: .; V gene: TRBV1; clone size: .; CDR3 protein: CTSKIRDKAYEQYF; CDR3 DNA: TGCACCAGTAAAATACGGGACAAAGCCTACGAGCAGTACTTC
J gene: TRBJ1-1; CDR3 length: 17; D gene: TRBD1; V gene: TRBV7-9; clone size: .; CDR3 protein: CASSTSTGPHLNTEAFF; CDR3 DNA: TGTGCCAGCAGCACCTCGACAGGGCCGCATTTGAACACTGAAGCTTTCTTT